The clone carrying this T cell receptor (beta chain) was recorded only once. These data originate in a study of blood T cell repertoires in COVID-19. Germline lookup yields CDR1 DFQATT and CDR2 SNEGSKA (reference sequence). V lost 2 bases and J lost 6, with 5 bases in between. The CDR3 is made up of 11 amino acids. Recovered participants had two consecutive negative NP/OP PCR tests, healthcare professional clearance, or symptom resolution. Study processing details: Reference gene primer amplification yielded estimated nucleated cell counts. Produced via immunoSEQ multiplex PCR; TCRdb's table is partial and in-frame only. That table supplies the V and J calls and clone size; D and trimming were determined from the DNA. The data contain approximately 400,000 clones, 80% to 85% of them singletons.

This clonotype originated in a woman in her 50s who had recovered from COVID-19. The J gene is TRBJ2-1, the V gene TRBV20-1, with unresolved D. The material sequenced was PBMCs or T cells enriched from blood (not recorded which). As DNA, the CDR3 is TGCAGTGCTAGATTAATCAATGAGCAGTTCTTC. As protein: CSARLINEQFF.